This T cell receptor beta chain originates from a study of OX40 agonist ivuxolimab in advanced cancers. Study as a whole: Under the entry rules, prior anti-PD-1, anti-PD-L1 or anti-CTLA-4 therapy was allowed, and roughly 41% had some. The study, taken as a whole, reports: It was not determined which antigens were specifically recognized by the peripheral T cells that had undergone clonal expansion. In the 0.1 to 3.0 mg/kg range, CD4+ and CD8+ blood T cells had expanded clonally by week 6.

CDR3 length: 16 residues. Germline loops: CDR1 SGHRS, CDR2 YFSETQ. Trimming cost V 0 bases and J 5 bases; bases outside gene matches: 4. This table comes from immunoSEQ multiplex PCR, and its TCRdb copy is limited to in-frame clones, with some not included. The data hold some 80,000 clones, with more than 80% observed a single time. Points on this clone: What it recognizes is unknown.

Source: CD4+ or CD8+ T cells sorted from blood, taken in a trial of the OX40 agonist ivuxolimab. This clonotype was obtained from an adult with an advanced solid tumor such as melanoma, head and neck, liver or kidney cancer. This chain uses TRBV5-1 with TRBJ2-3; 12 nucleotides match TRBD2. This CDR3 reads CASSLVPGLAGDTQYF. The CDR3 DNA sequence: TGCGCCAGCAGCTTGGTGCCGGGACTAGCGGGAGATACGCAGTATTTT.